A selection of T cell receptor beta chains follows, all from one sample in a study of response to subunit inactivated influenza vaccine. In TCRdb, the RT-PCR reads were re-called with MiXCR into one record per CDR3 protein. The sample has 700,000 to 900,000 distinct CDR3 sequences, over 20% seen once. This material consisted of PBMCs from blood, taken roughly 5 days after vaccination. The receptors shown here come from a man in his fifties or sixties who received an inactivated influenza vaccine. Both conserved end residues are part of each CDR3. D genes are given only for firm matches.

J gene: TRBJ2-1
D gene: -
V gene: TRBV9
CDR3 protein: CASSVGGTPVQFF

J gene: TRBJ1-4
D gene: TRBD1
V gene: TRBV20-1
CDR3 protein: CSARDRAGEKLFF

J gene: TRBJ1-2
D gene: TRBD1
V gene: TRBV5-1
CDR3 protein: CASSSTGGDGYTF

J gene: TRBJ2-1
D gene: TRBD2
V gene: TRBV5-4
CDR3 protein: CASSLSRLANYNEQFF

J gene: TRBJ2-2
D gene: -
V gene: TRBV9
CDR3 protein: CASSVGAGRGSGELFF

J gene: TRBJ2-1
D gene: -
V gene: TRBV28
CDR3 protein: CASRSGPISYNEQFF

J gene: TRBJ1-1
D gene: -
V gene: TRBV6-1
CDR3 protein: CASSNPRIPGNTEAFF

J gene: TRBJ2-7
D gene: TRBD1
V gene: TRBV7-3
CDR3 protein: CASSLKGGQAYEQYF

J gene: TRBJ1-1
D gene: TRBD1
V gene: TRBV12-3/TRBV12-4
CDR3 protein: CASTPGQGTEAFF

J gene: TRBJ2-7
D gene: TRBD2
V gene: TRBV6-1
CDR3 protein: CAHSGLAGSYEQYF

J gene: TRBJ2-3
D gene: -
V gene: TRBV5-1
CDR3 protein: CASSLVGNTDTQYF

J gene: TRBJ1-5
D gene: -
V gene: TRBV12-3/TRBV12-4
CDR3 protein: CASSLVWDQPQHF

J gene: TRBJ1-4
D gene: TRBD1
V gene: TRBV6-5
CDR3 protein: CASSYRDSPNEKLFF

J gene: TRBJ2-2
D gene: -
V gene: TRBV6-1
CDR3 protein: CASSDEGVTGELFF

J gene: TRBJ1-1
D gene: TRBD1
V gene: TRBV27
CDR3 protein: CASRPGTGVTTEAFF

J gene: TRBJ2-7
D gene: -
V gene: TRBV11-2
CDR3 protein: CASSAGGREYEQYF

J gene: TRBJ1-1
D gene: -
V gene: TRBV7-7
CDR3 protein: CASIRSGNTEAFF

J gene: TRBJ2-1
D gene: TRBD2
V gene: TRBV24-1
CDR3 protein: CATSEKAGATNEQFF

J gene: TRBJ1-5
D gene: -
V gene: TRBV12-3/TRBV12-4
CDR3 protein: CASSWGGRGGNQPQHF

J gene: TRBJ2-7
D gene: TRBD2
V gene: TRBV4-2
CDR3 protein: CASSRDGTSGSYEQYF

J gene: TRBJ1-1
D gene: -
V gene: TRBV7-2
CDR3 protein: CASSARQARYTEAFF

J gene: TRBJ2-7
D gene: TRBD2
V gene: TRBV20-1
CDR3 protein: CSARDLGTSGRAFSYEQYF

J gene: TRBJ2-1
D gene: TRBD1
V gene: TRBV29-1
CDR3 protein: CSARDRVPSYNEQFF

J gene: TRBJ2-4
D gene: TRBD1
V gene: TRBV7-9
CDR3 protein: CASSSTGDPNIQYF

J gene: TRBJ2-1
D gene: -
V gene: TRBV4-1
CDR3 protein: CASSQVPRRSSYNEQFF

J gene: TRBJ2-7
D gene: -
V gene: TRBV4-2
CDR3 protein: CASSQGAVLGEQYF

J gene: TRBJ1-2
D gene: TRBD1
V gene: TRBV27
CDR3 protein: CASSLYGTGSNYGYTF

J gene: TRBJ1-1
D gene: -
V gene: TRBV12-3/TRBV12-4
CDR3 protein: CASSFGGGDEAFF

J gene: TRBJ2-7
D gene: TRBD1
V gene: TRBV3-1
CDR3 protein: CASGQGGSYEQYF

J gene: TRBJ1-2
D gene: TRBD1
V gene: TRBV4-3
CDR3 protein: CASSLQQGVDYGYTF

J gene: TRBJ2-1
D gene: TRBD2
V gene: TRBV12-3/TRBV12-4
CDR3 protein: CASSTTSGTYNEQFF